These T cell receptor beta chains were read from a single sample in a study of CD8 T cells in ankylosing spondylitis. Using its own MiXCR run on the 5' RACE reads, TCRdb lists one record per CDR3 protein. The data show more than 600,000 distinct CDR3 sequences, around 20% seen once. The specimen was blood, either unsorted or a sorted T cell fraction (not recorded which). The source of these receptors is a male donor with ankylosing spondylitis. CDR3s include the opening cysteine and the closing phenylalanine or tryptophan. A D gene is named only where the DNA matches it firmly. Size tells how often a clone was seen (once, few, many) or the class of an expanded clone, and some rows leave it out.

>TRBJ2-2|TRBD2|many|TRBV24-1
CATSDGLAGGGTGELFF
TGTGCCACCAGTGACGGACTAGCGGGAGGGGGCACCGGGGAGCTGTTTTTT
>TRBJ1-4|-|few|TRBV11-2
CASSSDRTTEKLFF
TGTGCCAGCAGCTCTGACAGGACGACAGAAAAACTGTTTTTT
>TRBJ1-6|-|few|TRBV3-1
CASSQALRATGSPLHF
TGTGCCAGCAGCCAAGCCCTCAGGGCAACAGGTTCACCCCTCCACTTT
>TRBJ2-7|-|-|TRBV2
CASSRRRVTEYEQYF
TGTGCCAGCAGCAGAAGGAGGGTGACGGAATACGAGCAGTACTTC
>TRBJ2-7|TRBD2|few|TRBV25-1
CATGLGNYEQYF
TGTGCCACCGGACTAGGGAACTACGAGCAGTACTTC
>TRBJ2-7|TRBD2|many|TRBV28
CASSQRVLAAPYEQYF
TGTGCCAGCAGTCAAAGGGTGCTAGCGGCTCCCTACGAGCAGTACTTC
>TRBJ2-7|-|many|TRBV28
CASSSPRYEQYF
TGTGCCAGCAGCTCCCCTAGATACGAGCAGTACTTC
>TRBJ2-1|-|-|TRBV3-1
CASSQGATESSYNEQFF
TGTGCCAGCAGCCAAGGGGCGACGGAAAGCTCCTACAATGAGCAGTTCTTC
>TRBJ2-2|-|few|TRBV5-1
CASSRTMTTGELFF
TGCGCCAGCAGCCGGACTATGACCACCGGGGAGCTGTTTTTT
>TRBJ1-4|TRBD1|few|TRBV4-2
CASPQGGTGGANEKLFF
TGTGCCAGCCCACAGGGGGGAACAGGGGGAGCTAATGAAAAACTGTTTTTT
>TRBJ2-2|-|-|TRBV19
CASSNDRITGELFF
TGTGCCAGTAGTAACGACAGGATTACCGGGGAGCTGTTTTTT
>TRBJ2-3|-|-|TRBV29-1
CSVPPVALPNTDTQYF
TGCAGCGTTCCTCCGGTGGCCTTGCCTAACACAGATACGCAGTATTTT
>TRBJ2-7|-|-|TRBV5-1
CASSLVVGGSAGQYF
TGCGCCAGCAGCTTGGTAGTGGGCGGTAGCGCCGGGCAGTACTTC
>TRBJ2-3|TRBD2|many|TRBV19
CASKERGYTDTQYF
TGTGCCAGTAAGGAGCGGGGGTACACAGATACGCAGTATTTT
>TRBJ2-2|-|many|TRBV29-1
CSVELGWTGELFF
TGCAGCGTTGAACTAGGGTGGACCGGGGAGCTGTTTTTT
>TRBJ1-5|-|-|TRBV4-1
CASSQDPYSNQPQHF
TGCGCCAGCAGCCAAGACCCCTATAGCAATCAGCCCCAGCATTTT
>TRBJ1-2|TRBD1|-|TRBV20-1
CSARRQGGSYGYTF
TGCAGTGCTCGGAGACAGGGTGGGAGCTATGGCTACACCTTC
>TRBJ2-3|-|-|TRBV4-3
CASSQAALSSRSDTQYF
TGCGCCAGCAGCCAAGCGGCCCTATCGTCGCGCTCAGATACGCAGTATTTT
>TRBJ2-7|-|few|TRBV19
CASSIDHSAVYYEQYF
TGTGCCAGTAGTATAGATCACAGTGCCGTGTACTACGAGCAGTACTTC
>TRBJ1-2|-|few|TRBV9
CASSVDEARPNGYTF
TGTGCCAGCAGCGTAGACGAGGCCCGCCCGAATGGCTACACCTTC
>TRBJ2-2|-|-|TRBV30
CAWIGNTGELFF
TGTGCCTGGATAGGGAACACCGGGGAGCTGTTTTTT
>TRBJ2-5|-|once|TRBV5-1
CASAPRREQQETQYF
TGCGCCAGCGCCCCTCGGCGCGAACAACAAGAGACCCAGTACTTC
>TRBJ1-1|-|few|TRBV7-2
CASSARQTLSTEAFF
TGTGCCAGCAGCGCCAGACAGACGTTATCGACTGAAGCTTTCTTT
>TRBJ1-4|-|many|TRBV12-3/TRBV12-4
CASSPGTNEKLFF
TGTGCCAGCAGTCCAGGGACTAATGAAAAACTGTTTTTT
>TRBJ2-1|-|-|TRBV5-1
CASSLQGSYEQFF
TGCGCCAGCAGCTTACAGGGTTCGTATGAGCAGTTCTTC
>TRBJ2-2|TRBD2|-|TRBV20-1
CSARDVAGGPNTGELFF
TGCAGTGCTAGAGATGTGGCGGGAGGGCCGAACACCGGGGAGCTGTTTTTT
>TRBJ2-7|TRBD1|-|TRBV12-3/TRBV12-4
CASSPGIGQGVDEQYF
TGTGCCAGCAGTCCGGGTATAGGACAGGGGGTTGACGAGCAGTACTTC
>TRBJ2-3|-|few|TRBV20-1
CSARDVQGPLYTQYF
TGCAGTGCTAGAGATGTCCAGGGGCCCCTTTATACGCAGTATTTT
>TRBJ2-7|-|few|TRBV7-2
CASSSYRRGDEQYF
TGTGCCAGCAGCTCGTACCGGCGGGGCGACGAGCAGTACTTC
>TRBJ2-1|TRBD2|-|TRBV5-1
CASSPSPTSWNEQFF
TGCGCCAGCAGCCCCTCGCCGACTAGCTGGAATGAGCAGTTCTTC
>TRBJ2-7|-|-|TRBV5-1
CASSKISGYEQYF
TGCGCCAGCAGCAAGATTAGCGGCTACGAGCAGTACTTC
>TRBJ1-4|-|-|TRBV7-9
CASSFRTDNEKLFF
TGTGCCAGCAGCTTCCGGACAGACAATGAAAAACTGTTTTTT
>TRBJ2-3|-|-|TRBV9
CASSPGRGLDTQYF
TGTGCCAGCAGCCCCGGGCGGGGGCTAGATACGCAGTATTTT
>TRBJ2-1|-|-|TRBV29-1
CSVDPAGGPNEQFF
TGCAGCGTTGACCCAGCGGGCGGGCCCAATGAGCAGTTCTTC
>TRBJ1-1|TRBD1|few|TRBV29-1
CSVLGQAVSEAFF
TGCAGCGTCCTGGGACAGGCGGTGTCTGAAGCTTTCTTT
>TRBJ1-3|TRBD1|-|TRBV4-1
CASSPWDSSGNTIYF
TGCGCCAGCAGCCCCTGGGACAGCTCTGGAAACACCATATATTTT
>TRBJ2-3|-|-|TRBV20-1
CSARDSGPKHGDTQYF
TGCAGTGCTAGAGATAGTGGACCAAAGCATGGGGATACGCAGTATTTT
>TRBJ1-3|-|few|TRBV4-3
CASSQGADGNTIYF
TGCGCCAGCAGCCAAGGGGCAGACGGAAACACCATATATTTT
>TRBJ1-4|-|-|TRBV4-1
CASSQEGRGGGEKLFF
TGCGCCAGCAGCCAAGAAGGCAGGGGAGGCGGTGAAAAACTGTTTTTT
>TRBJ2-3|TRBD2|-|TRBV7-2
CASSPMTSGITDTQYF
TGTGCCAGCAGCCCCATGACTAGCGGGATCACAGATACGCAGTATTTT
>TRBJ2-3|TRBD2|few|TRBV5-1
CASSLDGLAGVEDTQYF
TGCGCCAGCAGCTTGGACGGACTAGCGGGAGTGGAAGATACGCAGTATTTT
>TRBJ2-3|TRBD2|-|TRBV29-1
CSVDGRSGRLDTQYF
TGCAGCGTTGATGGGCGAAGCGGGAGGTTGGATACGCAGTATTTT
>TRBJ2-3|-|-|TRBV20-1
CSARDLGGLTQYF
TGCAGTGCTAGAGATCTCGGGGGGCTAACGCAGTATTTT
>TRBJ2-7|TRBD1|few|TRBV6-1
CASSRDRDRATYEQYF
TGTGCCAGCAGTCGGGACCGGGACAGGGCCACCTACGAGCAGTACTTC
>TRBJ2-1|-|few|TRBV3-1
CASSGGAGATNEQFF
TGTGCCAGCAGTGGGGGCGCAGGGGCGACCAATGAGCAGTTCTTC
>TRBJ1-1|-|few|TRBV7-9
CASSLRGFAEAFF
TGTGCCAGCAGCCTCAGGGGATTCGCTGAAGCTTTCTTT
>TRBJ2-3|-|-|TRBV12-3/TRBV12-4
CASSLEVAGRQYF
TGTGCCAGCAGTTTAGAGGTGGCGGGTCGGCAGTATTTT
>TRBJ1-1|-|-|TRBV2
CASREQGWNTEAFF
TGTGCCAGCAGGGAACAGGGTTGGAACACTGAAGCTTTCTTT
>TRBJ1-2|-|few|TRBV21-1
CASSKSPGGSRPYGYTF
TGTGCCAGCAGCAAAAGCCCCGGAGGGAGTCGTCCCTATGGCTACACCTTC
>TRBJ2-1|TRBD1|-|TRBV20-1
CSASLGQAVSGEQFF
TGCAGTGCTAGCCTGGGACAGGCGGTTTCAGGTGAGCAGTTCTTC
>TRBJ2-7|TRBD2|once|TRBV28
CASSFRGLAGSHEQYF
TGTGCCAGCAGTTTCCGGGGACTAGCGGGAAGTCACGAGCAGTACTTC
>TRBJ2-2|-|few|TRBV9
CASSPQSGGITGELFF
TGTGCCAGCAGCCCCCAGTCCGGGGGTATCACCGGGGAGCTGTTTTTT
>TRBJ2-2|-|-|TRBV29-1
CSVEPQAGELFF
TGCAGCGTTGAACCTCAGGCCGGGGAGCTGTTTTTT